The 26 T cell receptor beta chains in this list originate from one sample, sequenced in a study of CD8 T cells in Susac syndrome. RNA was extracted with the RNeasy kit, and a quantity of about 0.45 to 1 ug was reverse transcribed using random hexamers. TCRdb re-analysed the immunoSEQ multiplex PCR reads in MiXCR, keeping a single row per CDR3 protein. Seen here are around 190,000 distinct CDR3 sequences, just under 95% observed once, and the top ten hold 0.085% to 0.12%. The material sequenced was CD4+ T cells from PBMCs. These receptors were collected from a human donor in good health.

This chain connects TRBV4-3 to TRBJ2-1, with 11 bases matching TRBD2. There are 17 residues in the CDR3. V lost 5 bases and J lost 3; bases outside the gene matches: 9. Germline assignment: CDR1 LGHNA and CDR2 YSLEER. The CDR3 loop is CASSSRWTSGRYNEQFF. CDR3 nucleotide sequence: TGCGCCAGCAGCTCAAGGTGGACTAGCGGGCGCTACAATGAGCAGTTCTTC.

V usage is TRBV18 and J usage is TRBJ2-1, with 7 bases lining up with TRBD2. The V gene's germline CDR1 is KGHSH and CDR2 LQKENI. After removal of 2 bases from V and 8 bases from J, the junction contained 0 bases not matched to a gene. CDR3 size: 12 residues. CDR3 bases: TGTGCCAGCTCACCAGGGGGGGATGAGCAGTTCTTC. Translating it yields CASSPGGDEQFF.

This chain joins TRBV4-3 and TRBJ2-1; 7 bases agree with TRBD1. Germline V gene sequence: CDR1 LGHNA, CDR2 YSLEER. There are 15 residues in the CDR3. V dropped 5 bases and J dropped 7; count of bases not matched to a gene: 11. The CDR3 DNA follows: TGCGCCAGCAGCGGGCGGGTCCAGGGGGAGAATGAGCAGTTCTTC. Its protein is CASSGRVQGENEQFF.

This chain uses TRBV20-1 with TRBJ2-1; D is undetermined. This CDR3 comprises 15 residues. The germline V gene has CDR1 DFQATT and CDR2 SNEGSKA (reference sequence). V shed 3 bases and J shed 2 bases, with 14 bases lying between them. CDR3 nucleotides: TGCAGTGCTAGGGCCGTAGCTCAAGCCTACAATGAGCAGTTCTTC. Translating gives CSARAVAQAYNEQFF.

DNA of the CDR3: TGTGCCAGCCCCCGGCTAGCGGGAGCCGACGATACGCAGTATTTT. Its protein is CASPRLAGADDTQYF. The V and J genes are TRBV2 and TRBJ2-3, with 10 bases that match TRBD2. This CDR3 is built from 15 residues. With V trimmed by 8 bases and J by 6 bases, 11 bases remained unmatched. CDR1 is SNHLY and CDR2 is FYNNEI in the germline V gene.

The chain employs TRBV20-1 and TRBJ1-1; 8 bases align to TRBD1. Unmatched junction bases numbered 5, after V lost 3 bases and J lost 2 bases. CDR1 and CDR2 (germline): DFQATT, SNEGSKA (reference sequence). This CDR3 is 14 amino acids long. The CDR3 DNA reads TGCAGTGCTAGTAATCCAGGGGGCAACACTGAAGCTTTCTTT. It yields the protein CSASNPGGNTEAFF.

The chain's CDR3 is CSASSARGTGELFF. The CDR3 DNA is TGCAGTGCTAGTTCGGCCAGGGGGACCGGGGAGCTGTTTTTT. The chain combines TRBV20-1 with TRBJ2-2; 7 nucleotides match TRBD1. The V and J ends lost 3 bases and 5 bases, in that order; junction bases with no gene match: 6. Germline V CDR1 and CDR2: DFQATT, SNEGSKA (reference sequence). This CDR3 contains 14 residues.

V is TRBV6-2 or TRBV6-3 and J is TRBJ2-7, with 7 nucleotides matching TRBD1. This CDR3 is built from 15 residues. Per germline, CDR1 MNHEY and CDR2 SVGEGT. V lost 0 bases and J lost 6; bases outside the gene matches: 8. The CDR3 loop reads CASSYSITGAGEQYF. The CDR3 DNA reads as TGTGCCAGCAGTTACTCGATAACAGGGGCGGGCGAGCAGTACTTC.

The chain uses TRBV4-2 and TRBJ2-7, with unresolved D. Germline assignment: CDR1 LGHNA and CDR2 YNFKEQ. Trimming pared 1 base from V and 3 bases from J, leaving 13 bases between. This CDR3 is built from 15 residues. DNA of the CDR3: TGTGCCAGCAGCCAAGCCCACCGGACGGACTACGAGCAGTACTTC. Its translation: CASSQAHRTDYEQYF.

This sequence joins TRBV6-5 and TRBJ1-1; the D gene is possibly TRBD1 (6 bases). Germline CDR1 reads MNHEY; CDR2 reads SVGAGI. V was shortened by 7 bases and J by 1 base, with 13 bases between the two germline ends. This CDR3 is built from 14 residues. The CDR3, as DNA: TGTGCCAGCAACACACCACAGGGGAACACTGAAGCTTTCTTT. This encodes CASNTPQGNTEAFF.

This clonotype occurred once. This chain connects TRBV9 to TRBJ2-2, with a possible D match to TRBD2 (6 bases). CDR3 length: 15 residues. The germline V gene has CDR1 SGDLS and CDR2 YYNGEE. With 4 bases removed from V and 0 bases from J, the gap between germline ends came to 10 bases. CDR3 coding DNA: TGTGCCAGCAGCTCCGGGACTGCGAACACCGGGGAGCTGTTTTTT. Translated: CASSSGTANTGELFF.

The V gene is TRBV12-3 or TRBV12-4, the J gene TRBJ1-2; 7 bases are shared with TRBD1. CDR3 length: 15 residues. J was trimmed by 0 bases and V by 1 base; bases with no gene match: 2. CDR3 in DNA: TGTGCCAGCAGTTTAGGGACAGGAGCTAACTATGGCTACACCTTC. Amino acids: CASSLGTGANYGYTF.

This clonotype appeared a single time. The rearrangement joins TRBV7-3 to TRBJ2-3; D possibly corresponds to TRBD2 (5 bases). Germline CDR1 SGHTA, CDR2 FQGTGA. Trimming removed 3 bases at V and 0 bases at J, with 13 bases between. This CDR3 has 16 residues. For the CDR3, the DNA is TGTGCCAGCAGCTTTGGGAGCCAGATTAGCACAGATACGCAGTATTTT. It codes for CASSFGSQISTDTQYF.

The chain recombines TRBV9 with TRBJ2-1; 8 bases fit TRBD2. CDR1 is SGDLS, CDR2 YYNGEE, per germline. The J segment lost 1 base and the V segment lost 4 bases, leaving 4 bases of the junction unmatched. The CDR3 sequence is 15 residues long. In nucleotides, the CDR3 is TGTGCCAGCAGCCCCCGACTAGCGTCCTACAATGAGCAGTTCTTC. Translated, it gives CASSPRLASYNEQFF.

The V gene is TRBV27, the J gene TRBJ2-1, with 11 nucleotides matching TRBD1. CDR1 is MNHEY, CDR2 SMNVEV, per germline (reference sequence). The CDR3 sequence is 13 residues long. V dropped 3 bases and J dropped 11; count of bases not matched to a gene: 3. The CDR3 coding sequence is TGTGCCAGCAGTTTGGACAGGGGGCTGAAGCAGTTCTTC. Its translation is CASSLDRGLKQFF.

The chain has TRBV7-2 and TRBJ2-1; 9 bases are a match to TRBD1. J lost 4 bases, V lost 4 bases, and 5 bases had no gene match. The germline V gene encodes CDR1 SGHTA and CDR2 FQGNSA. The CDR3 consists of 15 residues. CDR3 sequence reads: CASSWTGTGYNEQFF. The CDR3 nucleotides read TGTGCCAGCAGCTGGACCGGGACAGGGTACAATGAGCAGTTCTTC.

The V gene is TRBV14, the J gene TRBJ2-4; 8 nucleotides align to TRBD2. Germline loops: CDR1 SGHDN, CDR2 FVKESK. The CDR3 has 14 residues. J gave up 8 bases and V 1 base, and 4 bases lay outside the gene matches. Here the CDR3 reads CASSQAGREDIQYF. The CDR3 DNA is TGTGCCAGCAGCCAAGCCGGGAGGGAGGACATTCAGTACTTC.

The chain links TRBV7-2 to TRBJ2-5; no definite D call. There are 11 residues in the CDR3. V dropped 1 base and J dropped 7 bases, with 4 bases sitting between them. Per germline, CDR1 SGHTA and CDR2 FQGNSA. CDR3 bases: TGTGCCAGCAGCTTAGAGGTGACCCAGTACTTC. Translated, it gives CASSLEVTQYF.

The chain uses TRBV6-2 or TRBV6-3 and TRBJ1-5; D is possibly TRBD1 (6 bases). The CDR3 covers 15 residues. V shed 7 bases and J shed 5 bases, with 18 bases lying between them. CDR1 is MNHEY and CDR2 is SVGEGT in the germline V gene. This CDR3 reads CASKDGQLNYQPQHF. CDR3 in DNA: TGTGCCAGCAAGGACGGACAGCTCAACTATCAGCCCCAGCATTTT.

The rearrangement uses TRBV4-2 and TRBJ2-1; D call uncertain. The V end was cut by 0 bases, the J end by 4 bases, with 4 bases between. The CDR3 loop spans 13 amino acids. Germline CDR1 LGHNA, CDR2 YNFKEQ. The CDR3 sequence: CASSQERYNEQFF. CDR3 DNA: TGTGCCAGCAGCCAAGAGCGGTACAATGAGCAGTTCTTC.

The CDR3 DNA reads TGCAGCGGCTCAGGGGAGGAGACCCAGTACTTC. This codes for CSGSGEETQYF. This chain connects TRBV29-1 to TRBJ2-5, with TRBD1 as a possible D gene (6 bases). Germline V lookup: CDR1 SQVTM, CDR2 ANQGSEA. The CDR3 totals 11 residues. The ends were cut back, 7 bases at V and 5 bases at J, with 11 bases in the middle.

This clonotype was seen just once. CDR3 bases: TGTGCCAGCACCTCCTCCGGGACAGCTCAAGAGACCCAGTACTTC. It yields the protein CASTSSGTAQETQYF. The chain recombines TRBV6-5 with TRBJ2-5, with 7 nucleotides matching TRBD1. The J segment lost 2 bases and the V segment lost 7 bases, leaving 10 bases of the junction unmatched. The CDR3 runs 15 residues. CDR1 is MNHEY, CDR2 SVGAGI, per germline.

The CDR3 nucleotides read TGTGCCAGCAACCCCGACAGGGGCTCAGACACTGAAGCTTTCTTT. Protein product: CASNPDRGSDTEAFF. V is TRBV25-1 and J is TRBJ1-1; TRBD1 matches 8 bases. The V and J ends lost 7 bases and 3 bases, in that order; junction bases with no gene match: 10. The CDR3 sequence is 15 residues long. Germline V lookup: CDR1 MGHDK, CDR2 SYGVNS.

CDR3 nucleotide sequence: TGTGCCAGCGCCCAGTGGAGCACAGATACGCAGTATTTT. Protein product: CASAQWSTDTQYF. The chain links TRBV18 to TRBJ2-3; D gene uncertain. Between the trimmed V and J ends, which lost 8 bases and 0 bases, there was a span of 9 bases. CDR1 and CDR2 from the germline V gene are KGHSH and LQKENI. The CDR3 is 13 amino acids.

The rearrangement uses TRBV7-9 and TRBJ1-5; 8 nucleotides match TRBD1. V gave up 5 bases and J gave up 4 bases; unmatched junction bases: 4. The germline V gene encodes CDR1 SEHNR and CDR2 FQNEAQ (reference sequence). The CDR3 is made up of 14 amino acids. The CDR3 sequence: CASSRQGLNQPQHF. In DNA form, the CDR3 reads TGTGCCAGCAGCCGACAGGGGTTAAATCAGCCCCAGCATTTT.

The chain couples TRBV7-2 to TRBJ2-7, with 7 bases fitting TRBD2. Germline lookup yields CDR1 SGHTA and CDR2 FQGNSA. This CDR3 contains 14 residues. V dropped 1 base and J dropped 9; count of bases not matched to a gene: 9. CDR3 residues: CASSLGRGEGRQYF. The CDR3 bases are TGTGCCAGCAGCTTAGGACGCGGGGAGGGTAGGCAGTACTTC.